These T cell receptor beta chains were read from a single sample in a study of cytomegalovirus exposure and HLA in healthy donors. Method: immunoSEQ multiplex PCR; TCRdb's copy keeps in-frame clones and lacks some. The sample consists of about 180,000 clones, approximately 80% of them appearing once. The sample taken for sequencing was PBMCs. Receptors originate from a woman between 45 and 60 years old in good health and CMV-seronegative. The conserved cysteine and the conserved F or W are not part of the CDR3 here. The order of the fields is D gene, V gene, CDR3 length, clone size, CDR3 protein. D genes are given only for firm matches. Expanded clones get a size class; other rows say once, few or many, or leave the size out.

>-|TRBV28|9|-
ASLNYQEQY
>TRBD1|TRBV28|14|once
ASSSGTGYSNQPQH
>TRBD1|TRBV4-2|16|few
ASSQRQFRDREAQPQH
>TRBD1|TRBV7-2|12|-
ASSFWTGGSTQY
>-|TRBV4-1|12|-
ASSLPGFGNTIY
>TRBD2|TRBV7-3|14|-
ASSSGLAGGSDTQY
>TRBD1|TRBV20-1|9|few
SASRDRGAF
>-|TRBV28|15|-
ASSTPGKVGGADTQY
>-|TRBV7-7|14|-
ASSPLGRVGRETQY
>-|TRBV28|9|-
ASGGSNIQY
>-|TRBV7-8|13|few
ASSLVAGDNQPQH
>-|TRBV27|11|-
ASSSGLNNGYT
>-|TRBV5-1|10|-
ASAEMNTEAF
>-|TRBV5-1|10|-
ASSLGWGRYT
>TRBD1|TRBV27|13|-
ASRWDRNYNSPLH
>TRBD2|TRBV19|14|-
ASSATSGGSHGEQF
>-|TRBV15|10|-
ATSSSVYGYT
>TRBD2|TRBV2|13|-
ASGTSGRVGETQY
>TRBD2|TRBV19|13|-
ASSIRLAGTDTQY
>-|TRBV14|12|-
ASSLESRLSEAF
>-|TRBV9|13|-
ASTPTGSYYNEQF
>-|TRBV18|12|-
ASSPAGMNTEAF
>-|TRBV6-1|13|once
ASSPADSRNKLAF
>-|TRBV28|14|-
ASSLTPGLSFEGYT
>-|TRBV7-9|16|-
ASSKHLWVGQGSYEQY
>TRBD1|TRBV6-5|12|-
ASRIRDRHYEQY
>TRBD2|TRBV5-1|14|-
ASSLVASGRAGEQY
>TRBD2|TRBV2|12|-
AGGTSGNTGELF
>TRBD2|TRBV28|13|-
ASRTSGSSSGELF
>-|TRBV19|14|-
ASSTIPVPSNQPQH
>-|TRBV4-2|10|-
ASSQAQTPLT
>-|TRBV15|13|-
ATSSDSLAKNIQY
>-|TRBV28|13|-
ASSLSRGWGEKLF
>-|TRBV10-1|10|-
ASSERGWGQF
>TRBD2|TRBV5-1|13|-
ASSLGTSGEETQY
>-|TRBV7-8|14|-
ASSARIRQADTEAF
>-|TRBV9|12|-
ASSVDSGNTEAF
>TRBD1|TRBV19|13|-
ATLERTGRSQPQH